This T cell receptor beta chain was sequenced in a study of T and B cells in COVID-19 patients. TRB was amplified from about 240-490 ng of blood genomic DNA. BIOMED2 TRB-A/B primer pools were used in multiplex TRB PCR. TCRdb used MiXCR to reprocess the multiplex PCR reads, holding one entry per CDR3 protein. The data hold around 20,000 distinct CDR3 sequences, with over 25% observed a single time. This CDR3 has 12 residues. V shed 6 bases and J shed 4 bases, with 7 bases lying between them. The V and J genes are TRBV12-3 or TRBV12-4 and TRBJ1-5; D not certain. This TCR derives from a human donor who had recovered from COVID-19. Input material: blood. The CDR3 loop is CASRRENQPQHF. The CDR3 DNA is TGTGCCAGCAGACGGGAGAATCAGCCCCAGCATTTT.